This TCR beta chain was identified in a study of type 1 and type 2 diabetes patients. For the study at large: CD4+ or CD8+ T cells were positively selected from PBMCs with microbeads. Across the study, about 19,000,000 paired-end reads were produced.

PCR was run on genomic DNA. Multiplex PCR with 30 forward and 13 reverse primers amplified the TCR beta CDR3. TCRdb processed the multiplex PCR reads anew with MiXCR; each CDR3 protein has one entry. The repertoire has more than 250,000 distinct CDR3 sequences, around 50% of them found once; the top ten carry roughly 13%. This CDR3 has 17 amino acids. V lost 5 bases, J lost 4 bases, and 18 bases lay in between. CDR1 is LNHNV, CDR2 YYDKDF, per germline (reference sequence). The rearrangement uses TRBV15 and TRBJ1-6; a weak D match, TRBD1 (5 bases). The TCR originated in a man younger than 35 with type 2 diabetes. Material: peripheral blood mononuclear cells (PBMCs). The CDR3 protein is CATSPLNQGRYNSPLHF. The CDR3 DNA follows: TGTGCCACCAGCCCATTGAACCAGGGCCGATATAATTCACCCCTCCACTTT.